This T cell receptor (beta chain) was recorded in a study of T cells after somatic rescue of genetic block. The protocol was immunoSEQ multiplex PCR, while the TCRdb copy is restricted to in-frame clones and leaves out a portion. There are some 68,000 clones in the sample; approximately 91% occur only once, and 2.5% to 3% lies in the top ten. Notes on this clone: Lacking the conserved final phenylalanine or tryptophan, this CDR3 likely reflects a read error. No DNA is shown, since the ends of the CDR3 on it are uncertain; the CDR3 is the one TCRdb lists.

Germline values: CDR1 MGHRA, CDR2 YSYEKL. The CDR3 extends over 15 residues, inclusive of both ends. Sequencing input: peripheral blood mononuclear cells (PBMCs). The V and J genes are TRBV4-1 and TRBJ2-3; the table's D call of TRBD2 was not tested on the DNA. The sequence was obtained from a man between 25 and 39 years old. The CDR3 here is CASSQDGRGGAMGLD.